These 7 T cell receptor beta chains were sequenced from one sample in a study of T cells after posttransplantation cyclophosphamide. Assay used: immunoSEQ multiplex PCR; TCRdb lists only in-frame clones, some missing. Of tens of thousands of clones in the sample, roughly 91% were seen once. Busulfan-fludarabine conditioning, marrow transplant, and cyclophosphamide on days +3 and +4 were administered. Here the sequenced sample was PBMCs, taken about 64 days after allogeneic stem cell transplant with posttransplant cyclophosphamide. The receptor set was obtained from a male patient between 55 and 70 years old who received an allogeneic stem cell transplant from a related donor and was CMV-positive. Some of the T cells may derive from the graft donor.

The V call is TRBV7-6, the J call TRBJ2-3; unclear D gene. Between the trimmed V and J ends, which lost 3 bases and 0 bases, there was a span of 10 bases. CDR3 length: 15 amino acids. Looked up from germline, CDR1 is SGHVS and CDR2 is FNYEAQ. The CDR3 protein is CASSFPSLSTDTQYF. CDR3 sequence (DNA): TGTGCCAGCAGCTTCCCTTCCCTCAGCACAGATACGCAGTATTTT.

The J gene is TRBJ1-1, the V gene TRBV18; D unclear. The V gene lost 2 bases and the J gene lost 10 bases, with 14 bases spanning the gap. CDR1 is KGHSH, CDR2 LQKENI, per germline. The CDR3 runs to 13 residues. CDR3 in DNA: TGTGCCAGCTCACCAGGGCAGGCCGTGATAGCTTTCTTT. It translates to CASSPGQAVIAFF.

The gene calls are TRBV5-1 and TRBJ1-1; 7 nucleotides match TRBD1. Germline CDR1 SGHRS, CDR2 YFSETQ. Unmatched junction bases numbered 8, after V lost 4 bases and J lost 2 bases. CDR3 size: 15 residues. The DNA of the CDR3 is TGCGCCAGCAGCCAACAGGGGTTCTCAAACACTGAAGCTTTCTTT. Translating it yields CASSQQGFSNTEAFF.

V and J are TRBV30 and TRBJ1-2, with TRBD1 identical over 7 bases. The CDR3 consists of 13 residues. The germline CDR1 and CDR2 sequences are GTSNPN and SVGIG (reference sequence). J was trimmed by 5 bases and V by 8 bases; bases with no gene match: 11. The CDR3 sequence: CAANRRDRYGYTF. DNA for the CDR3: TGTGCCGCAAACCGCCGGGACAGATATGGCTACACCTTC.

As concerns this clone: At one of its ends the junction is not consistent with the germline gene, which may arise from a read error. The rearrangement joins TRBV5-6 to TRBJ1-1; tentative D call: TRBD1 (5 bases). This CDR3 has 13 residues. Germline loops: CDR1 SGHDT, CDR2 YYEEEE. The CDR3 nucleotides are TGTGCCAGCACCTTGACAGCTACCTCTGAAGCTTTCTTT. Its translation is CASTLTATSEAFF.

The chain couples TRBV5-4 to TRBJ1-6; 9 nucleotides align to TRBD1. CDR3 length: 16 amino acids. Per the germline V gene, CDR1 is SGHNT and CDR2 is YYREEE (reference sequence). Losses at the gene ends were 7 bases for V and 4 bases for J; bases not matched to a gene: 9. CDR3 DNA: TGTGCCAGCCGAGCCTCCGGGACAGGGTATAATTCACCCCTCCACTTT. This codes for CASRASGTGYNSPLHF.

This clone appeared a few times. The chain has TRBV5-1 and TRBJ1-5; the D gene is possibly TRBD1 (6 bases). Germline values: CDR1 SGHRS, CDR2 YFSETQ. Trimming pared 0 bases from V and 3 bases from J, leaving 16 bases between. The CDR3 is 17 amino acids. The CDR3 protein is CASSLAPTGSANQPQHF. The CDR3 nucleotides are TGCGCCAGCAGCTTGGCCCCAACAGGGTCTGCCAATCAGCCCCAGCATTTT. Drawing the rest from reference TRBV5-1 and TRBJ1-5, the complete variable domain is KAGVTQTPRYLIKTRGQQVTLSCSPISGHRSVSWYQQTPGQGLQFLFEYFSETQRNKGNFPGRFSGRQFSNSRSEMNVSTLELGDSALYLCASSLAPTGSANQPQHFGDGTRLSIL.